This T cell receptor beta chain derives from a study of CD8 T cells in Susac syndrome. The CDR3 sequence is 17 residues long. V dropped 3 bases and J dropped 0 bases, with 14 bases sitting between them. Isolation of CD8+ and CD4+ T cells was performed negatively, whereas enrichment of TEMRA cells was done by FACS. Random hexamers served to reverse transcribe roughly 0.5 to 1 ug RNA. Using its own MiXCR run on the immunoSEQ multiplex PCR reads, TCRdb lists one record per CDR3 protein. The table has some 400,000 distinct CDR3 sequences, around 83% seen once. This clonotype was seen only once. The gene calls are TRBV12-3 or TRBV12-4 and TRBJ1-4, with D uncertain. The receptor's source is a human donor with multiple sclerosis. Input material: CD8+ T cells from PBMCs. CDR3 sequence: CASSLGRVFATNEKLFF. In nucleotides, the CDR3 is TGTGCCAGCAGTTTGGGAAGAGTTTTTGCAACTAATGAAAAACTGTTTTTT.